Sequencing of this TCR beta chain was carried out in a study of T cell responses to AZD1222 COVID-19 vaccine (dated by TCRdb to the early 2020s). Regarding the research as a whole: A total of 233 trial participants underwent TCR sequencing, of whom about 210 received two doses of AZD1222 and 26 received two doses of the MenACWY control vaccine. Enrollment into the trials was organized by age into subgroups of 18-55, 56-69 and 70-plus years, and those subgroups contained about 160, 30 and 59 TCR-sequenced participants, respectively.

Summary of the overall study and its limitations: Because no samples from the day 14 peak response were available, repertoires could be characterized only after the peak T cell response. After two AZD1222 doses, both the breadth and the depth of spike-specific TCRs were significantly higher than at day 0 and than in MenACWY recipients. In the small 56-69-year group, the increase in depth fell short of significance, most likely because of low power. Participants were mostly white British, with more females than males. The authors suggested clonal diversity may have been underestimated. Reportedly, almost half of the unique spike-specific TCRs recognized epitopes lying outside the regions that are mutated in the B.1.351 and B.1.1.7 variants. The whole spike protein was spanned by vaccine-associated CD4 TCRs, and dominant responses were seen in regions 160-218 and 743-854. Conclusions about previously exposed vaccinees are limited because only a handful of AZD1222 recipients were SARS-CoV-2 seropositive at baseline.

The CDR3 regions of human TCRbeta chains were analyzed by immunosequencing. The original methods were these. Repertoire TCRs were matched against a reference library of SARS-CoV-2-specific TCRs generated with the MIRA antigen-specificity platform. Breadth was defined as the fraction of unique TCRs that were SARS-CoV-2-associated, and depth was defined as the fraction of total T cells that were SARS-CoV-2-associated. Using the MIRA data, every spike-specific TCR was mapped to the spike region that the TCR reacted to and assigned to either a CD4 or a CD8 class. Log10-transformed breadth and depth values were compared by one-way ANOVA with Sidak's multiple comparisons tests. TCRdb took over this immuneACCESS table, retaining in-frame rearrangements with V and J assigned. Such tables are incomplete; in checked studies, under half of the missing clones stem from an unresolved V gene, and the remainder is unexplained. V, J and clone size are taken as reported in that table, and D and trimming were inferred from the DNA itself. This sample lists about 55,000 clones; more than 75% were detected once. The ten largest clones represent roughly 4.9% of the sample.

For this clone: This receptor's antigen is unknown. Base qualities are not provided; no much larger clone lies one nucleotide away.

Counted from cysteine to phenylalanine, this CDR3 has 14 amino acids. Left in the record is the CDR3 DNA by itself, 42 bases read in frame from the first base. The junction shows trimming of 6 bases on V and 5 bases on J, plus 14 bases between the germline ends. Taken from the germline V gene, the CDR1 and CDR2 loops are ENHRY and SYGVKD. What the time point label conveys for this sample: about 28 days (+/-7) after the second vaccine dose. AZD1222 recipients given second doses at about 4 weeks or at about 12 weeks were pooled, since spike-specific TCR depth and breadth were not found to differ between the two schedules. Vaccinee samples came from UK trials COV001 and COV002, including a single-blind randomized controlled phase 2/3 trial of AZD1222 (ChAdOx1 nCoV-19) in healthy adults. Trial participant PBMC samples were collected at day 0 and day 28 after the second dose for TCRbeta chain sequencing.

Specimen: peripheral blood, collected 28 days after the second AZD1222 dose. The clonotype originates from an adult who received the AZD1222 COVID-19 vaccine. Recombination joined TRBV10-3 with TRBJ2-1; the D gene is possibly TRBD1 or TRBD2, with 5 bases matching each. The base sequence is TGTGCCATCAGCCCCGGGACGCGGAACAATGAGCAGTTCTTC. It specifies CAISPGTRNNEQFF.